What follows describes a single T cell receptor (beta chain). Its antigen target is currently unknown. It has no much larger one-base neighbor in the sample; base qualities were not kept. Patients with autoimmune disease history or receiving systemic immunosuppression were excluded from the trial. In every dose cohort, peripheral blood was drawn for TCR sequencing at baseline, cycle 4 day 1, and cycle 7 day 1. The samples were taken from a phase I, first-in-human, multicenter, open-label dose-escalation trial of ivuxolimab. Adults with locally advanced or metastatic melanoma, renal cell carcinoma, hepatocellular carcinoma or head and neck squamous cell carcinoma were enrolled in the trial. CD4+ and CD8+ T cells were sorted separately from peripheral blood before TCR sequencing. Genomic DNA was isolated from the sorted cells so that the TCRbeta CDR3 region could be sequenced. TCRbeta CDR3 regions were sequenced using the immunoSEQ Assay. Not all clones reach the TCRdb copy of this immuneACCESS table, which keeps in-frame sequences only. Checked studies attribute under half of the gap to unresolved V genes and leave the rest unexplained. Here the sample has about 100,000 clones; around nine tenths occur a single time. The ten largest account for under 2% of the sample.

This sample stems from a study of OX40 agonist ivuxolimab in advanced cancers. For the wider study: Ivuxolimab, which targeted the costimulatory receptor OX40 (CD134), was an agonistic, fully human IgG2 monoclonal antibody. Intravenous ivuxolimab was administered to patients every 2 weeks at six dose levels: 0.01, 0.1, 0.3, 1.5, 3 and 10 mg/kg. Among the 52 dose-escalation patients, around 19 had hepatocellular carcinoma, approximately 15 melanoma, 9 renal cell carcinoma and 9 head and neck cancer. The dose-escalation cohort was roughly 83% male with a mean age of approximately 60 years, ranging from roughly 23 to 85. Prior anti-PD-1, anti-PD-L1 or anti-CTLA-4 therapy was permitted, and checkpoint inhibitors had been received by more than 35% of dose-escalation patients. Partial responses occurred in three dose-escalation patients, of whom one had hepatocellular carcinoma and two had cutaneous melanoma. The purpose of peripheral TCRbeta sequencing was to test whether ivuxolimab changed TCR sequence diversity and led to clonal T-cell expansion. The monotherapy dose-escalation portion (N of about 50 patients) of the phase I ivuxolimab trial is reported in the paper. General study outcomes and caveats: In the 0.1-3.0 mg/kg groups, partial responders were among the patients with the lowest normalized peripheral clonal expansion, particularly in CD8+ T cells. At doses from 0.1 to 3.0 mg/kg, clonal expansion was seen in both CD4+ and CD8+ blood T cells between baseline and week 6. Low levels of normalized T-cell clonal expansion were also seen in some patients who did not respond. The antigen specificity of the peripheral T cells that underwent clonal expansion was not determined. After ivuxolimab, CD8+ T cells had more expanded clones than CD4+ T cells on average.

The sequence derives from an adult with an advanced solid tumor such as melanoma, head and neck, liver or kidney cancer. The starting material was CD4+ or CD8+ T cells sorted from blood, obtained in a trial of the OX40 agonist ivuxolimab.

The sequence in DNA is TGCGCCAGCAGCCCGTGGGACAGCCCTTCCTACAATGAGCAGTTCTTC. Translated, this gives CASSPWDSPSYNEQFF. Recombination linked TRBV4-3 to TRBJ2-1; the junction holds 7 bases that match TRBD1. Spanning cysteine to phenylalanine, the CDR3 consists of 16 amino acids. Of all the DNA, just the CDR3 is kept, 48 bases in frame from base 1. The germline V gene gives CDR1 as LGHNA and CDR2 as YSLEER. V and J are trimmed by 4 bases and 1 base, and the gene matches miss 7 bases of the junction.